The 8 T cell receptor beta chains below were found in one sample sequenced in a study of early T cells in non-severe SARS-CoV-2 infection. Each CDR3 protein is one row after TCRdb ran MiXCR on the 5' RACE reads. The table includes roughly 60,000 distinct CDR3 sequences, around 6% detected once. Sequencing input: whole blood. These receptors were collected from an adult who was a healthcare worker with PCR-confirmed SARS-CoV-2 infection or an uninfected control (not recorded which).

This clonotype was observed at least ten times. The chain's CDR3 is CASGIDSKAFF. The CDR3, as DNA: TGTGCCAGCGGAATCGACAGCAAAGCTTTCTTT. The gene calls are TRBV5-4 and TRBJ1-1; D might be TRBD1 (5 bases). V was pared by 7 bases and J by 9 bases, with 13 bases between. CDR1 and CDR2 from the germline V gene are SGHNT and YYREEE (reference sequence). The CDR3 loop spans 11 amino acids.

This clonotype has a count of ten or more. The chain joins TRBV6-6 to TRBJ2-7; 11 bases match TRBD1. The V segment lost 0 bases and the J segment 2 bases; nucleotides outside the gene matches: 0. Germline-derived CDR1 and CDR2 are MNHNY and SVGAGI (reference sequence). This CDR3 region has 15 residues. CDR3 in DNA: TGTGCCAGCAGTTACTCGGGACAGGGGGCCTACGAGCAGTACTTC. It yields the protein CASSYSGQGAYEQYF.

This clonotype was seen ten or more times. The V call is TRBV20-1, the J call TRBJ1-2; 9 nucleotides agree with TRBD1. The CDR3 extends over 13 amino acids. Germline CDR1 is DFQATT and CDR2 is SNEGSKA (reference sequence). V was pared by 2 bases and J by 8 bases, with 6 bases of the junction left unmatched. CDR3: CSARPTGGQGYTF. The DNA for the CDR3 is TGCAGTGCTAGACCCACAGGGGGCCAAGGCTACACCTTC.

Ten or more counts support this clonotype. J is TRBJ1-5 and V is TRBV6-6; D is ambiguous. Between the trimmed V and J ends, which lost 4 bases and 7 bases, there was a span of 8 bases. The CDR3 extends over 12 amino acids. Germline CDR1 reads MNHNY; CDR2 reads SVGAGI (reference sequence). CDR3 sequence (DNA): TGTGCCAGCAGTTCACCTGCCCAGCCCCAGCATTTT. Its protein product is CASSSPAQPQHF.

This clonotype was counted at least ten times. The gene calls are TRBV5-5 and TRBJ1-2, with 7 bases fitting TRBD1. The CDR3 has 15 residues. Trimming took 0 bases from V and 5 from J; bases not matched to a gene: 7. CDR1 is SGHKS and CDR2 is YYEKEE in the germline V gene (reference sequence). The CDR3 nucleotides are TGTGCCAGCAGCTTGGTGGGGACAGAGACTTATGGCTACACCTTC. Its protein product is CASSLVGTETYGYTF.

The table lists this clonotype with many counts. The chain joins TRBV28 to TRBJ1-5; 12 bases map to TRBD1. The CDR3 totals 13 residues. CDR1 MDHEN and CDR2 SYDVKM come from the germline V gene. V shed 8 bases, J shed 5 bases, and the junction held 1 base outside the gene matches. The CDR3 protein is CASGTGGHQPQHF. The CDR3 DNA sequence: TGTGCCAGCGGGACAGGGGGCCATCAGCCCCAGCATTTT.

This clonotype was found many times. The chain carries TRBV12-3 or TRBV12-4 and TRBJ1-2; unclear D gene. Trimming left V 0 bases short and J 8 bases short, with 10 bases between. The CDR3 totals 13 residues. The CDR3 spells CASSLAVVKGYTF. DNA of the CDR3: TGTGCCAGCAGTTTAGCGGTTGTCAAGGGCTACACCTTC.

This clonotype was picked up many times. J is TRBJ2-3 and V is TRBV20-1, with D perhaps TRBD2 (5 bases). The CDR3 runs 16 residues. The V end lost 4 bases, the J end lost 1 base, and 18 bases lay between the germline ends. Germline CDR1 reads DFQATT; CDR2 reads SNEGSKA (reference sequence). The CDR3 DNA follows: TGCAGTGCTACCCGGGCAGAGGAGGCCCGCACAGATACGCAGTATTTT. Its translation is CSATRAEEARTDTQYF.